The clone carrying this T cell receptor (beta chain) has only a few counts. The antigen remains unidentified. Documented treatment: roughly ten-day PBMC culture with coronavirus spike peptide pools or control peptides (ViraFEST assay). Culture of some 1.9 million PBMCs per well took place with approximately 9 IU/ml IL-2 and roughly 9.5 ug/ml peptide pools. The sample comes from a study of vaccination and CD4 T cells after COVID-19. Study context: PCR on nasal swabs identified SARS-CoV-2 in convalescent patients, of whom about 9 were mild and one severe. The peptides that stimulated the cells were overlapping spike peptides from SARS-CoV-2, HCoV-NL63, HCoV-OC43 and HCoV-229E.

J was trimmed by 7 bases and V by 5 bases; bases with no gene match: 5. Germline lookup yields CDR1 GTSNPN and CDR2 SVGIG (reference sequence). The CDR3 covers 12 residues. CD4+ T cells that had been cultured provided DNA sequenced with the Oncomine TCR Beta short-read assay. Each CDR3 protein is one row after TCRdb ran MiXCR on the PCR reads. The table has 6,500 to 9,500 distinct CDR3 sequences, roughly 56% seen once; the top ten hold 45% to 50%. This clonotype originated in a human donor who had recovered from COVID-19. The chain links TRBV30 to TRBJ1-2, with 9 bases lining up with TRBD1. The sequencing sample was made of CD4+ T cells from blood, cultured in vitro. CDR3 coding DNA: TGTGCCTGGTGGGACAGGGCTCGTGGCTACACCTTC. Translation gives CAWWDRARGYTF.